The 21 T cell receptor beta chains presented below share a single source sample, sequenced in a study of OX40 agonist ivuxolimab in advanced cancers. Some clones are missing from TCRdb's copy, which holds only in-frame ones; the method was immunoSEQ multiplex PCR. This table holds around 74,000 clones, roughly 85% found once. The material sequenced was CD4+ or CD8+ T cells sorted from blood, taken in a trial of the OX40 agonist ivuxolimab. These receptor sequences come from an adult with an advanced solid tumor such as melanoma, head and neck, liver or kidney cancer.

V usage is TRBV7-8 and J usage is TRBJ2-1; D may be TRBD2 (6 bases). Germline assignment: CDR1 SGHVS and CDR2 FQNEAQ. The CDR3 length is 17 residues. Trimming removed 0 bases at V and 0 bases at J, with 12 bases between. This chain's CDR3 is CASSLAVTGVSYNEQFF. In DNA, the CDR3 is TGTGCCAGCAGCTTAGCGGTAACGGGAGTCTCCTACAATGAGCAGTTCTTC.

This clone appeared a single time. This chain connects TRBV19 to TRBJ1-2, with TRBD1 identical over 9 bases. This CDR3 spans 15 amino acids. The V gene's germline CDR1 is LNHDA and CDR2 SQIVND (reference sequence). The trim removed 7 bases at V and 4 bases at J, leaving 10 bases unmatched. CDR3 region: CASKEVGTGFYGYTF. In nucleotides, the CDR3 is TGTGCCAGTAAAGAGGTGGGGACAGGGTTCTATGGCTACACCTTC.

The rearrangement joins TRBV2 to TRBJ1-4; D not resolved. This CDR3 contains 15 residues. The ends were cut back, 4 bases at V and 0 bases at J, with 9 bases in the middle. Germline CDR1 SNHLY, CDR2 FYNNEI. The CDR3, as DNA: TGTGCCAGCAGTGCTTACTGGGCAACTAATGAAAAACTGTTTTTT. Amino acid sequence: CASSAYWATNEKLFF.

A note on this clone: A read error may account for a junction end that differs from germline. The V gene is TRBV7-9, the J gene TRBJ1-1; D remains unclear. Germline CDR1 reads SEHNR; CDR2 reads FQNEAQ (reference sequence). The CDR3 has 14 amino acids. CDR3 residues: CASSFEGLNTEVFF. The CDR3 DNA is TGTGCCAGCAGCTTTGAGGGTCTGAACACTGAAGTTTTCTTT.

The chain joins TRBV7-9 to TRBJ2-1, with 8 bases identical to TRBD2. The CDR3 sequence is 17 residues long. Germline assignment: CDR1 SEHNR and CDR2 FQNEAQ (reference sequence). The V gene end was trimmed by 5 bases and the J gene end by 4 bases; junction bases not matched to a gene: 13. CDR3 loop: CASSPASTSGAYNEQFF. CDR3 bases: TGTGCCAGCAGCCCAGCATCCACTAGCGGAGCGTACAATGAGCAGTTCTTC.

The chain recombines TRBV6-5 with TRBJ1-3; 7 positions match TRBD1. V lost 2 bases to trimming and J lost 2 bases; unmatched junction nucleotides: 6. This CDR3 is built from 16 residues. CDR1 is MNHEY, CDR2 SVGAGI, per germline. CDR3: CASSYPQGRTGNTIYF. In DNA form, the CDR3 reads TGTGCCAGCAGTTACCCACAGGGGAGAACTGGAAACACCATATATTTT.

CDR3 protein: CASTPGPYGYTF. The CDR3 coding sequence is TGTGCCAGCACTCCCGGACCCTATGGCTACACCTTC. This chain uses TRBV28 with TRBJ1-2; D not certain. CDR1 is MDHEN and CDR2 is SYDVKM in the germline V gene. The CDR3 has 12 amino acids. Trimming removed 7 bases at V and 4 bases at J, with 10 bases between.

This clone is a singleton in its sample. The V call is TRBV7-6, the J call TRBJ1-2; 8 bases map to TRBD1. The CDR3 runs to 14 residues. Germline CDR1 and CDR2: SGHVS and FNYEAQ. V lost 5 bases to trimming and J lost 4 bases; unmatched junction nucleotides: 6. CDR3 amino acids: CASSPGGSGYGYTF. The CDR3, as DNA: TGTGCCAGCAGCCCAGGGGGCTCGGGCTATGGCTACACCTTC.

This rearrangement joins TRBV5-1 to TRBJ1-2; D is undetermined. The CDR3 contains 13 residues. CDR1 and CDR2 (germline): SGHRS, YFSETQ. The V end lost 3 bases, the J end lost 1 base, and 7 bases lay between the germline ends. The CDR3 sequence is CASSSQLNYGYTF. The CDR3 DNA reads as TGCGCCAGCAGCTCCCAGCTTAACTATGGCTACACCTTC. Full variable domain (outside the CDR3, taken from reference TRBV5-1 and TRBJ1-2): KAGVTQTPRYLIKTRGQQVTLSCSPISGHRSVSWYQQTPGQGLQFLFEYFSETQRNKGNFPGRFSGRQFSNSRSEMNVSTLELGDSALYLCASSSQLNYGYTFGSGTRLTVV.

The chain combines TRBV4-3 with TRBJ1-2; no firm D call. This CDR3 comprises 15 residues. V gave up 0 bases and J gave up 4 bases, with 12 bases separating them. CDR1 and CDR2 from the germline V gene are LGHNA and YSLEER. CDR3 sequence: CASSQDFASLYGYTF. CDR3 sequence (DNA): TGCGCCAGCAGCCAAGATTTCGCGAGTCTCTATGGCTACACCTTC.

The V and J genes are TRBV7-9 and TRBJ2-3; D uncertain. There are 14 residues in the CDR3. Germline CDR1 SEHNR, CDR2 FQNEAQ (reference sequence). Trimming removed 6 bases from V and 1 base from J, with 11 bases in between. The CDR3 bases are TGTGCCAGCAGGGAAAGCTCGGGCACAGATACGCAGTATTTT. Amino acids: CASRESSGTDTQYF.

This clone was detected a few times. The chain has TRBV15 and TRBJ2-7; the D gene is possibly TRBD1 (5 bases). CDR1 LNHNV and CDR2 YYDKDF come from the germline V gene (reference sequence). The ends were cut back, 0 bases at V and 9 bases at J, with 15 bases in the middle. There are 14 residues in the CDR3. CDR3 region: CATSRDPSGPGQYF. The DNA for the CDR3 is TGTGCCACCAGCAGAGACCCTTCAGGGCCTGGGCAGTACTTC.

The J gene is TRBJ2-3, the V gene TRBV10-3; tentatively, D is TRBD2 (5 bases). CDR1 and CDR2 from the germline V gene are ENHRY and SYGVKD. Trimming cost V 10 bases and J 2 bases, with 13 bases left between them. This CDR3 is built from 13 residues. The CDR3 loop is CATGSETTDTQYF. CDR3 in DNA: TGTGCCACGGGATCAGAGACCACAGATACGCAGTATTTT.

In DNA form, the CDR3 reads TGCGCCAGCAGCCTAGGGTCAACTAATGAAAAACTGTTTTTT. Residues: CASSLGSTNEKLFF. The J gene is TRBJ1-4, the V gene TRBV5-1; D gene ambiguous. V was cut by 4 bases and J by 0 bases, with 7 bases left in between. The CDR3 covers 14 residues. Germline V lookup: CDR1 SGHRS, CDR2 YFSETQ.

The chain carries TRBV19 and TRBJ2-3; 10 bases align to TRBD2. Germline V lookup: CDR1 LNHDA, CDR2 SQIVND (reference sequence). The CDR3 totals 15 residues. Losses at the gene ends were 4 bases for V and 2 bases for J; bases not matched to a gene: 3. This CDR3 is CASSTGLAATDTQYF. CDR3 coding DNA: TGTGCCAGTAGTACCGGACTAGCGGCCACAGATACGCAGTATTTT. Variable domain in full (rest from reference TRBV19 and TRBJ2-3): DGGITQSPKYLFRKEGQNVTLSCEQNLNHDAMYWYRQDPGQGLRLIYYSQIVNDFQKGDIAEGYSVSREKKESFPLTVTSAQKNPTAFYLCASSTGLAATDTQYFGPGTRLTVL.

This chain uses TRBV6-1 with TRBJ1-6; 8 bases are a match to TRBD1. Trimming removed 4 bases from V and 7 bases from J; junction bases left unmatched: 6. The CDR3 runs to 15 residues. CDR1 is MNHNS and CDR2 is SASEGT in the germline V gene. In nucleotides, the CDR3 is TGTGCCAGCAGTGGTAGTCGACAGGGGAATTCACCCCTCCACTTT. Its translation is CASSGSRQGNSPLHF.

The chain joins TRBV27 to TRBJ2-1; possible D gene TRBD2, 6 bases. The germline gives CDR1 MNHEY, CDR2 SMNVEV (reference sequence). V gave up 3 bases and J gave up 6 bases, with 6 bases separating them. The CDR3 has 12 amino acids. DNA of the CDR3: TGTGCCAGCAGTTTCGGGGGCAATGAGCAGTTCTTC. It codes for CASSFGGNEQFF.

This chain connects TRBV10-1 to TRBJ2-7, with 9 positions matching TRBD2. CDR3 size: 17 residues. CDR1 and CDR2 from the germline V gene are WNHNN and SYGVQD (reference sequence). Germline trimming cut 1 base from V and 6 bases from J; bases unmatched to any gene: 13. The CDR3 nucleotides read TGCGCCAGCAGTGAGTGGGATAGCGGGAGCGGTCTCAGCGAGCAGTACTTC. It translates to CASSEWDSGSGLSEQYF.

This clone was seen more than once but under ten times. The gene calls are TRBV18 and TRBJ1-2, with a possible D match to TRBD1 (5 bases). The germline V gene has CDR1 KGHSH and CDR2 LQKENI. This CDR3 contains 14 residues. V was shortened by 1 base and J by 7 bases, with 13 bases between the two germline ends. CDR3 nucleotide sequence: TGTGCCAGCTCACCACTCGGGGGGGAAAGTGGCTACACCTTC. Amino acid sequence: CASSPLGGESGYTF.

The CDR3: CASSLRSGNTEAFF. CDR3 bases: TGCGCCAGCAGCTTGAGGTCAGGGAACACTGAAGCTTTCTTT. The J gene is TRBJ1-1, the V gene TRBV5-1; D ambiguous. The CDR3 contains 14 residues. Trimming stripped 1 base from V and 1 base from J, with 8 bases between. CDR1 and CDR2 from the germline V gene are SGHRS and YFSETQ.

This clone occurred a few times. The chain employs TRBV7-2 and TRBJ1-2; TRBD1 agrees at 8 bases. V shed 2 bases and J 8 bases; nucleotides not matched to a gene: 4. This CDR3 spans 13 amino acids. The germline V gene has CDR1 SGHTA and CDR2 FQGNSA. This CDR3 is CASSLQGAGGYTF. The CDR3 DNA is TGTGCCAGCAGCTTACAGGGGGCGGGAGGCTACACCTTC.